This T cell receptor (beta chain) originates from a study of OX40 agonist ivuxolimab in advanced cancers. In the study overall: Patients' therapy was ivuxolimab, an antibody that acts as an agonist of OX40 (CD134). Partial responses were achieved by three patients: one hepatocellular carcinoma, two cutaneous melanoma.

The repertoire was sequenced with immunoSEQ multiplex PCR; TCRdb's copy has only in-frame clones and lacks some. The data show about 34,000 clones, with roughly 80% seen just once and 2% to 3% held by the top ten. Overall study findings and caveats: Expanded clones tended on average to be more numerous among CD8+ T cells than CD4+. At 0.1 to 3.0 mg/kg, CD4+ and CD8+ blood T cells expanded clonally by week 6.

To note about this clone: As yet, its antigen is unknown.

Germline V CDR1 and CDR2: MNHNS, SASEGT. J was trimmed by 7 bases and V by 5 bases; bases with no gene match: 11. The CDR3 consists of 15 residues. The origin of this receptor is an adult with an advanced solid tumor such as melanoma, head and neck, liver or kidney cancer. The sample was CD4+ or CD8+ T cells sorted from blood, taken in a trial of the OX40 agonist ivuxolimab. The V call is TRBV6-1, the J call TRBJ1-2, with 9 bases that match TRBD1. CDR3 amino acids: CASSSPGQGLAGYTF. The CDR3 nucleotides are TGTGCCAGCAGTTCACCGGGACAGGGCTTGGCTGGCTACACCTTC.